The 27 T cell receptor beta chains below all came from one sample that was sequenced in a study of blood T cell repertoires in COVID-19. Some clones are missing from TCRdb's copy, which holds only in-frame ones; the method was immunoSEQ multiplex PCR. The repertoire holds about 97,000 clones, with around 88% as singletons. The sequenced sample consisted of peripheral blood. The receptor source for this set is a middle-aged man with COVID-19, enrolled during active disease.

V and J are TRBV10-3 and TRBJ1-5; 7 bases agree with TRBD1. J gave up 5 bases and V 4 bases, and 8 bases lay outside the gene matches. The CDR3 contains 15 residues. Looked up from germline, CDR1 is ENHRY and CDR2 is SYGVKD. The chain's CDR3 is CAISGDRPQYQPQHF. The CDR3 DNA reads TGTGCCATCAGTGGGGACAGACCTCAATATCAGCCCCAGCATTTT.

This clone occurred once. CDR3 in amino acids: CASSFGFSYEQYF. In DNA form, the CDR3 reads TGCGCCAGCAGCTTCGGGTTCTCCTACGAGCAGTACTTC. The chain has TRBV5-1 and TRBJ2-7, with D uncertain. V dropped 2 bases and J dropped 0 bases, with 6 bases sitting between them. Germline CDR1 is SGHRS and CDR2 is YFSETQ. This CDR3 has 13 amino acids.

This chain uses TRBV10-1 with TRBJ2-3; TRBD1 matches 10 bases. CDR3 length: 15 amino acids. Germline CDR1 and CDR2: WNHNN and SYGVQD (reference sequence). Trimming cost V 3 bases and J 7 bases; bases outside gene matches: 7. The CDR3, as DNA: TGCGCCAGCAGTGAATGGACAGGGGGTCGGAATACGCAGTATTTT. Translation: CASSEWTGGRNTQYF.

The rearrangement joins TRBV3-1 (or the pseudogene TRBV3-2) to TRBJ1-2; possibly TRBD1 for D (5 bases). The V gene's germline CDR1 is LGHDT and CDR2 YNNKEL (reference sequence). The CDR3 has 13 residues. Trimming shortened V by 0 bases and J by 6 bases, and 8 bases separated the two germline ends. The CDR3 DNA sequence: TGTGCCAGCAGCCAAGATCCAGGGCATGGCTACACCTTC. Translating it yields CASSQDPGHGYTF.

V usage is TRBV5-6 and J usage is TRBJ1-6, with 7 positions matching TRBD1. This CDR3 contains 16 residues. Trimming cost V 3 bases and J 0 bases; bases outside gene matches: 3. CDR1 is SGHDT, CDR2 YYEEEE, per germline. In nucleotides, the CDR3 is TGTGCCAGCAGCTCTGGACAGGACTCCTATAATTCACCCCTCCACTTT. It translates to CASSSGQDSYNSPLHF.

The chain employs TRBV9 and TRBJ2-5, with 9 positions matching TRBD1. With V trimmed by 3 bases and J by 4 bases, 10 bases remained unmatched. The germline V gene has CDR1 SGDLS and CDR2 YYNGEE. This CDR3 contains 16 residues. The CDR3 reads CASSERTGTGRETQYF. The CDR3, as DNA: TGTGCCAGCAGCGAAAGAACCGGGACAGGGAGAGAGACCCAGTACTTC.

This clone turned up a few times. The chain has TRBV9 and TRBJ1-2; D not resolved. Germline values: CDR1 SGDLS, CDR2 YYNGEE. The CDR3 runs to 15 residues. V gave up 4 bases and J gave up 0 bases, with 13 bases separating them. CDR3 residues: CASSLYQSSNYGYTF. DNA for the CDR3: TGTGCCAGCAGCCTTTACCAGTCATCTAACTATGGCTACACCTTC.

The chain links TRBV5-1 to TRBJ2-6; D not certain. Germline V gene data show CDR1 as SGHRS and CDR2 as YFSETQ. The V gene lost 0 bases and the J gene lost 0 bases, with 10 bases spanning the gap. This CDR3 region has 17 residues. The CDR3 bases are TGCGCCAGCAGCTTGGCTGGGCCGACCTCTGGGGCCAACGTCCTGACTTTC. Its translation: CASSLAGPTSGANVLTF.

This clone has just one count. The chain joins TRBV6-2 or TRBV6-3 to TRBJ2-4, with 7 bases identical to TRBD1. The V gene end was trimmed by 5 bases and the J gene end by 1 base; junction bases not matched to a gene: 14. Germline V lookup: CDR1 MNHEY, CDR2 SVGEGT. The CDR3 extends over 18 amino acids. The CDR3 DNA follows: TGTGCCAGCAGTCCGAACCTTTCAGGGGGAAAGGCCAAAAACATTCAGTACTTC. Its protein product is CASSPNLSGGKAKNIQYF.

The gene calls are TRBV7-2 and TRBJ1-1; tentatively, D is TRBD1 (5 bases). Germline V CDR1 and CDR2: SGHTA, FQGNSA. The CDR3 contains 14 residues. V was cut by 1 base and J by 7 bases, with 13 bases left in between. DNA for the CDR3: TGTGCCAGCAGCTTAGATCCAGGGCCTAGTGAAGCTTTCTTT. Translating it yields CASSLDPGPSEAFF.

The chain carries TRBV10-3 and TRBJ1-2, with 8 bases matching TRBD1. J gave up 4 bases and V 2 bases, and 3 bases lay outside the gene matches. This CDR3 has 14 residues. Germline CDR1 ENHRY, CDR2 SYGVKD. The CDR3 DNA reads as TGTGCCATCAGTGAGGGACAGGGAGGCTATGGCTACACCTTC. It yields the protein CAISEGQGGYGYTF.

This clone showed up just a few times. The DNA of the CDR3 is TGTGCCAGCAGCTTAGATTCTAGCGGGGGGGTAGATACGCAGTATTTT. It specifies CASSLDSSGGVDTQYF. This chain links TRBV11-2 with TRBJ2-3, with 12 bases identical to TRBD2. The CDR3 runs to 16 residues. V dropped 0 bases and J dropped 5; count of bases not matched to a gene: 3. Looked up from germline, CDR1 is SGHAT and CDR2 is FQNNGV.

This chain links TRBV27 with TRBJ1-6; D ambiguous. With 6 bases removed from V and 8 bases from J, the gap between germline ends came to 20 bases. The germline CDR1 and CDR2 sequences are MNHEY and SMNVEV (reference sequence). The CDR3 contains 16 residues. CDR3 region: CASRLITVHQDSPLHF. The CDR3 bases are TGTGCCAGCAGGCTTATTACTGTCCACCAGGATTCACCCCTCCACTTT.

V is TRBV6-5 and J is TRBJ2-7; the match to TRBD1 covers 7 bases. CDR1 and CDR2 from the germline V gene are MNHEY and SVGAGI. The CDR3 covers 14 residues. V lost 5 bases, J lost 0 bases, and 4 bases stayed unmatched. The CDR3 sequence is CASSNRDSSYEQYF. The CDR3 DNA follows: TGTGCCAGCAGTAACCGGGACAGCTCCTACGAGCAGTACTTC.

CDR3 residues: CASSITGTSNQPQHF. Here the CDR3 DNA reads TGTGCCAGTAGTATCACAGGCACTAGCAATCAGCCCCAGCATTTT. The chain links TRBV19 to TRBJ1-5; D is perhaps TRBD1 (5 bases). The germline gives CDR1 LNHDA, CDR2 SQIVND (reference sequence). V shed 3 bases and J shed 0 bases, with 9 bases lying between them. CDR3 length: 15 amino acids.

This clone has more than one count but fewer than ten. The chain uses TRBV28 and TRBJ1-5; 8 bases fit TRBD1. Germline trimming cut 10 bases from V and 2 bases from J; bases unmatched to any gene: 13. This CDR3 comprises 16 residues. Germline V gene sequence: CDR1 MDHEN, CDR2 SYDVKM. The DNA of the CDR3 is TGTGCCACCCGAAATTACCCGGGACAGGGCAATCAGCCCCAGCATTTT. As protein: CATRNYPGQGNQPQHF.

The genes are TRBV28 and TRBJ1-3; 8 nucleotides line up with TRBD1. Germline values: CDR1 MDHEN, CDR2 SYDVKM. V trimming: 6 bases; J trimming: 0 bases; junction bases outside the gene matches: 4. CDR3 size: 15 residues. The CDR3 reads CASSKDRASGNTIYF. Written as DNA, the CDR3 is TGTGCCAGCAGCAAGGACAGGGCCTCTGGAAACACCATATATTTT. Drawing the rest from reference TRBV28 and TRBJ1-3, the complete variable domain is DVKVTQSSRYLVKRTGEKVFLECVQDMDHENMFWYRQDPGLGLRLIYFSYDVKMKEKGDIPEGYSVSREKKERFSLILESASTNQTSMYLCASSKDRASGNTIYFGEGSWLTVV.

This chain links TRBV7-3 with TRBJ2-1, with D unclear. This CDR3 is 13 amino acids long. Per germline, CDR1 SGHTA and CDR2 FQGTGA. V was trimmed by 1 base and J by 5 bases, leaving 6 bases between them. The CDR3 loop is CASSLSSNNEQFF. The CDR3 DNA reads as TGTGCCAGCAGCTTAAGCAGTAACAATGAGCAGTTCTTC.

V gene TRBV30 combines with J gene TRBJ2-1, with 12 nucleotides matching TRBD1. This CDR3 region has 18 residues. Looked up from germline, CDR1 is GTSNPN and CDR2 is SVGIG (reference sequence). Losses at the gene ends were 0 bases for V and 0 bases for J; bases not matched to a gene: 6. As DNA, the CDR3 is TGTGCCTGGAGTGTACGGGACAGGGGGCTTACCTCCTACAATGAGCAGTTCTTC. Translation gives CAWSVRDRGLTSYNEQFF.

The chain is built from TRBV7-9 and TRBJ2-3; 7 bases fit TRBD1. The ends lost 1 base at V and 0 bases at J; junction bases unmatched: 7. Germline lookup yields CDR1 SEHNR and CDR2 FQNEAQ (reference sequence). The CDR3 totals 17 residues. The CDR3 nucleotides are TGTGCCAGCAGCTTAGTGGGGATGACAGGGAGCACAGATACGCAGTATTTT. Translation gives CASSLVGMTGSTDTQYF.

The chain has TRBV7-3 and TRBJ2-1; maybe TRBD1 (6 bases). Trimming left V 4 bases short and J 9 bases short, with 13 bases between. The CDR3 is made up of 13 amino acids. Germline values: CDR1 SGHTA, CDR2 FQGTGA. The CDR3 region has the DNA TGTGCCAGCAGCTATTCCGGGACAACTGAGCAGTTCTTC. It is translated as CASSYSGTTEQFF.

The J gene is TRBJ1-1, the V gene TRBV5-4, with D possibly being TRBD1 (5 bases). Germline V gives CDR1 SGHNT, CDR2 YYREEE (reference sequence). The CDR3 spans 12 residues. V was cut by 2 bases and J by 7 bases, with 9 bases left in between. In nucleotides, the CDR3 is TGTGCCAGCAGCTTTTGGGGCAGTGAAGCTTTCTTT. Protein sequence: CASSFWGSEAFF. Using reference TRBV5-4 and TRBJ1-1 for the parts outside the CDR3, the full variable domain is ETGVTQSPTHLIKTRGQQVTLRCSSQSGHNTVSWYQQALGQGPQFIFQYYREEENGRGNFPPRFSGLQFPNYSSELNVNALELDDSALYLCASSFWGSEAFFGQGTRLTVV.

The gene calls are TRBV3-1 (or the pseudogene TRBV3-2) and TRBJ1-6; tentative D call: TRBD1 (5 bases). The CDR3 spans 16 residues. V dropped 1 base and J dropped 8 bases, with 15 bases sitting between them. In germline, CDR1 is LGHDT, CDR2 YNNKEL (reference sequence). CDR3 amino acids: CASSQVPGLIHSPLHF. As DNA, the CDR3 is TGTGCCAGCAGCCAAGTTCCAGGGCTGATTCATTCACCCCTCCACTTT.

The V gene is TRBV11-2, the J gene TRBJ2-2, with D unresolved. Trimming took 3 bases from V and 0 from J, leaving 17 bases between them. The length of the CDR3 is 18 residues. Germline CDR1 reads SGHAT; CDR2 reads FQNNGV. CDR3 bases: TGTGCCAGCAGCTTCTACCGGTCCCTGAACCCGAACACCGGGGAGCTGTTTTTT. Amino acid sequence: CASSFYRSLNPNTGELFF.

The genes are TRBV5-4 and TRBJ2-2; TRBD1 is a possible D gene (5 bases). CDR3 length equals 15 residues. V lost 4 bases and J lost 9, with 19 bases in between. Per germline, CDR1 SGHNT and CDR2 YYREEE (reference sequence). In DNA form, the CDR3 reads TGTGCCAGCAGCCACGGACAAGGAGTCGGGCGGGAGCTGTTTTTT. Its protein is CASSHGQGVGRELFF.

The chain uses TRBV7-8 and TRBJ2-2, with no clear D. The CDR3 has 12 amino acids. CDR1 SGHVS and CDR2 FQNEAQ come from the germline V gene. The ends were cut back, 1 base at V and 7 bases at J, with 4 bases in the middle. The CDR3 here is CASSLVIGELFF. CDR3 DNA: TGTGCCAGCAGCTTAGTCATCGGGGAGCTGTTTTTT.

V is TRBV5-4 and J is TRBJ1-1; a possible D gene is TRBD1 (5 bases). Germline V gene data show CDR1 as SGHNT and CDR2 as YYREEE (reference sequence). Deletions cut 2 bases from V and 3 bases from J, with 8 bases between. The CDR3 has 13 residues. The CDR3 sequence is CASSFGRDTEAFF. CDR3 nucleotides: TGTGCCAGCAGCTTCGGCAGGGACACTGAAGCTTTCTTT.